This T cell receptor (beta chain) is drawn from a study of cytomegalovirus exposure and HLA in healthy donors. Points on this clone: What it binds is unknown.

Germline values: CDR1 SGHNT, CDR2 YYREEE (reference sequence). This CDR3 has 14 residues. Trimming pared 4 bases from V and 1 base from J, leaving 8 bases between. Study findings and constraints: As was reported, the HLA-A and HLA-B alleles of most subjects were accurately predicted from TCR beta sequences.

PCR was performed using 60 Vbeta and 13 Jbeta primers. Original methodology: A follow-up analysis tallied tens of millions of unique TCR beta chains, roughly 11 million shared. Profiled with immunoSEQ multiplex PCR; TCRdb holds only in-frame clones, not every one. V, J and clone size reflect that table, while D and trimming were determined from the DNA. This sample has 50,000 or so clones, with roughly four fifths found just once. The sample comprised PBMCs. The chain recombines TRBV5-4 with TRBJ2-2; D might be TRBD2 (5 bases). This clonotype was sampled from a woman aged 40 to 55 in good health and CMV-seropositive. The CDR3 sequence is CASSREGNTGELFF. CDR3 in DNA: TGTGCCAGCAGCCGCGAGGGGAACACCGGGGAGCTGTTTTTT. Looking up the rest from reference TRBV5-4 and TRBJ2-2 gives the full variable domain: ETGVTQSPTHLIKTRGQQVTLRCSSQSGHNTVSWYQQALGQGPQFIFQYYREEENGRGNFPPRFSGLQFPNYSSELNVNALELDDSALYLCASSREGNTGELFFGEGSRLTVL.